The present entry profiles one T cell receptor (beta chain) with its context. Produced via immunoSEQ multiplex PCR; TCRdb's table is partial and in-frame only. Of approximately 150,000 clones in the sample, around 80% were seen once. The CDR3 runs 18 residues. The germline V gene encodes CDR1 LGHNT and CDR2 FRNRAP. With 0 bases clipped from V and 1 base from J, the junction kept 10 bases outside the gene matches. This sample stems from a study of blood T cell repertoires in COVID-19. Study at large: Some COVID-19 samples were acute and others convalescent; all came from the United States, Italy and Spain.

This chain uses TRBV12-5 with TRBJ1-1, with TRBD1 matching over 8 bases. Specimen: peripheral blood. This TCR came from a woman in her sixties or seventies with acute or convalescent COVID-19. The CDR3 region is CASGLVTGAVTGNTEAFF. The CDR3 bases are TGTGCTAGTGGTTTGGTGACAGGGGCCGTTACTGGGAACACTGAAGCTTTCTTT.